The 18 T cell receptor beta chains presented below share a single source sample, sequenced in a study of blood T cell dynamics during melanoma immunotherapy (dated by TCRdb to 2018 to 2021). Taken with the paper, the label for time point translates to: week 3, after first cycle of checkpoint inhibitor. The library was built by means of the immunoSEQ multiplex PCR assay. Drawn from immuneACCESS, this table holds only the in-frame rearrangements with V and J called that TCRdb kept. Clones are partly lost; checked studies trace under half to an unresolved V gene and leave the rest unexplained. A total of 750 to 1,000 clones appear in this sample, about 88% of them only once. Roughly 9.1% of the sample lies in the top ten. Sequencing was performed on cell-free DNA from blood, taken from a patient treated with checkpoint blockade. In the paper's terms, the cell subset or site label means: plasma cell-free DNA. All receptors come from a human donor with melanoma.

This clone was recorded a few times. The chain joins TRBV11-1 to TRBJ2-1; D call uncertain. Germline V gene sequence: CDR1 SGHAT, CDR2 FQDESV (reference sequence). Trimming stripped 1 base from V and 0 bases from J, with 7 bases between. The CDR3 covers 15 residues. Here the CDR3 reads CASSLEHYSYNEQFF. In DNA, the CDR3 is TGTGCCAGCAGCTTAGAACATTACTCCTACAATGAGCAGTTCTTC. Complete variable domain (other parts from reference TRBV11-1 and TRBJ2-1): EAEVAQSPRYKITEKSQAVAFWCDPISGHATLYWYRQILGQGPELLVQFQDESVVDDSQLPKDRFSAERLKGVDSTLKIQPAELGDSAMYLCASSLEHYSYNEQFFGPGTRLTVL.

The rearrangement uses TRBV10-3 and TRBJ2-7, with 11 nucleotides matching TRBD1. CDR3 length equals 15 residues. After removal of 6 bases from V and 2 bases from J, the junction contained 6 bases not matched to a gene. Germline assignment: CDR1 ENHRY and CDR2 SYGVKD. The chain's CDR3 is CAIRRGQGAPYEQYF. The CDR3 bases are TGTGCCATCAGGAGAGGACAGGGGGCCCCCTACGAGCAGTACTTC.

V is TRBV19 and J is TRBJ2-7; 8 bases align to TRBD1. Germline V gives CDR1 LNHDA, CDR2 SQIVND (reference sequence). The V segment lost 6 bases and the J segment 2 bases; nucleotides outside the gene matches: 6. The length of the CDR3 is 14 residues. CDR3 nucleotides: TGTGCCAGTAGCATCGGGACAGGAGCCTACGAGCAGTACTTC. Its protein is CASSIGTGAYEQYF.

The chain combines TRBV4-2 with TRBJ1-1, with a tentative D call TRBD1 (6 bases). This CDR3 region has 15 residues. Germline loops: CDR1 LGHNA, CDR2 YNFKEQ. V lost 2 bases and J 2 bases, leaving 12 bases between the germline ends. The CDR3 DNA is TGTGCCAGCAGCCAATCACAGGGTTCCAACACTGAAGCTTTCTTT. Translating gives CASSQSQGSNTEAFF.

The J gene is TRBJ2-1, the V gene TRBV21-1; TRBD2, as called in the table, went unchecked against the DNA. TRBV21-1 is a pseudogene segment. This CDR3 has 19 amino acids. CDR3 amino acids: CASSKNVREGYIWCNEQFF. The CDR3 DNA reads TGTGCCAGCAGCAAAAATGTCAGGGAGGGGTATATATGGTGCAATGAGCAGTTCTTC.

V gene TRBV15 combines with J gene TRBJ1-2, with TRBD1 matching 7 bases. After removal of 3 bases from V and 2 bases from J, the junction contained 9 bases not matched to a gene. CDR3 length: 16 residues. Germline assignment: CDR1 LNHNV and CDR2 YYDKDF (reference sequence). The DNA of the CDR3 is TGTGCCACCAGCAGGGGCCAATCCAGGGGGAACTATGGCTACACCTTC. It is translated as CATSRGQSRGNYGYTF.

The chain carries TRBV21-1 and TRBJ1-2. TRBV21-1 is assigned pseudogene status. This CDR3 has 14 amino acids. CDR3 loop: CASSKPGRPYGYTF. The CDR3 region has the DNA TGTGCCAGCAGCAAGCCGGGACGGCCATATGGCTACACCTTC.

This chain links TRBV28 with TRBJ1-1; unclear D gene. The CDR3 spans 11 residues. Deletions cut 5 bases from V and 6 bases from J, with 7 bases between. Germline V lookup: CDR1 MDHEN, CDR2 SYDVKM. The CDR3 protein is CASSRNPEAFF. In nucleotides, the CDR3 is TGTGCCAGCAGTAGAAACCCTGAAGCTTTCTTT. Complete variable domain (other parts from reference TRBV28 and TRBJ1-1): DVKVTQSSRYLVKRTGEKVFLECVQDMDHENMFWYRQDPGLGLRLIYFSYDVKMKEKGDIPEGYSVSREKKERFSLILESASTNQTSMYLCASSRNPEAFFGQGTRLTVV.

V usage is TRBV2 and J usage is TRBJ2-1; 7 bases align to TRBD1. CDR1 is SNHLY, CDR2 FYNNEI, per germline. This CDR3 is 12 amino acids long. V gave up 8 bases and J gave up 6 bases; unmatched junction bases: 4. CDR3 sequence: CASQGVVNEQFF. The DNA of the CDR3 is TGTGCCAGCCAGGGGGTCGTCAATGAGCAGTTCTTC.

V usage is TRBV10-3 and J usage is TRBJ2-1, with 7 bases matching TRBD2. V lost 10 bases and J lost 8; bases outside the gene matches: 14. This CDR3 has 14 amino acids. CDR1 ENHRY and CDR2 SYGVKD come from the germline V gene. This CDR3 reads CATRDKRGNDEQFF. Written as DNA, the CDR3 is TGTGCCACGCGGGATAAGCGGGGTAATGATGAGCAGTTCTTC.

V gene TRBV27 combines with J gene TRBJ1-5, with 9 bases identical to TRBD1. The V and J ends lost 4 bases and 3 bases, in that order; junction bases with no gene match: 4. The CDR3 sequence is 15 residues long. Germline V gives CDR1 MNHEY, CDR2 SMNVEV (reference sequence). Written as DNA, the CDR3 is TGTGCCAGCAGTTGGACAGGGGACCCCAATCAGCCCCAGCATTTT. Its protein is CASSWTGDPNQPQHF.

The chain couples TRBV29-1 to TRBJ2-1; D might be TRBD1 (6 bases). The germline V and J ends were trimmed by 4 bases and 7 bases, with 23 bases remaining between them. This CDR3 region has 16 residues. The germline V gene has CDR1 SQVTM and CDR2 ANQGSEA. This chain's CDR3 is CSVARAGAGATNEQFF. The CDR3 DNA follows: TGCAGCGTTGCCCGAGCCGGGGCAGGGGCTACTAATGAGCAGTTCTTC.

A few counts support this clone. The chain couples TRBV27 to TRBJ2-7; the D gene is possibly TRBD1 (5 bases). This CDR3 is built from 19 residues. The V gene's germline CDR1 is MNHEY and CDR2 SMNVEV (reference sequence). V gave up 4 bases and J gave up 4 bases, with 29 bases separating them. The chain's CDR3 is CASSSSGISKSVPNYEQYF. The CDR3 DNA sequence: TGTGCCAGCAGTTCATCAGGGATTTCCAAGTCTGTACCCAATTACGAGCAGTACTTC.

The chain recombines TRBV7-6 with TRBJ2-1, with 7 bases identical to TRBD2. CDR3 length: 15 amino acids. Germline trimming cut 2 bases from V and 10 bases from J; bases unmatched to any gene: 11. Looked up from germline, CDR1 is SGHVS and CDR2 is FNYEAQ. The CDR3, as DNA: TGTGCCAGCAGCTTACTTGCGGGAGAGTTCAAAGAGCAGTTCTTC. This sequence encodes CASSLLAGEFKEQFF.

The V and J genes are TRBV4-3 and TRBJ2-3; D is perhaps TRBD2 (6 bases). The CDR3 has 14 amino acids. Germline CDR1 and CDR2: LGHNA and YSLEER. V dropped 2 bases and J dropped 5 bases, with 11 bases sitting between them. CDR3 nucleotides: TGCGCCAGCAGCCAATGGGACTCAATAGATACGCAGTATTTT. Translated, it gives CASSQWDSIDTQYF.

CDR3 DNA sequence: TGTGCCAGCAAGACAGGGGCCTATGGCTACACCTTC. Translating it yields CASKTGAYGYTF. V usage is TRBV9 and J usage is TRBJ1-2; TRBD1 aligns across 8 bases. Germline V lookup: CDR1 SGDLS, CDR2 YYNGEE. CDR3 length: 12 residues. J gave up 4 bases and V 6 bases, and 2 bases lay outside the gene matches.

This chain joins TRBV28 and TRBJ2-7, with 8 bases lining up with TRBD1. The CDR3 has 15 residues. V lost 7 bases and J lost 6; bases outside the gene matches: 14. CDR1 and CDR2 from the germline V gene are MDHEN and SYDVKM. CDR3 DNA sequence: TGTGCCAGCACCTACTCCCCGGACAGGGAAGTCGAGCAGTACTTC. This codes for CASTYSPDREVEQYF.

The chain carries TRBV4-1 and TRBJ2-7, with 10 bases that match TRBD1. Germline loops: CDR1 MGHRA, CDR2 YSYEKL. V was clipped by 5 bases and J by 2 bases; unmatched bases: 9. The CDR3 runs to 16 residues. The CDR3 reads CASSKGSGTGAYEQYF. CDR3 in DNA: TGCGCCAGCAGCAAAGGGTCCGGGACAGGGGCCTACGAGCAGTACTTC.